This T cell receptor (beta chain) was obtained from a study of PD-L1 blockade in urothelial cancer. The CDR3 is 16 amino acids. CDR1 is SGHTA and CDR2 is FQGNSA in the germline V gene. V lost 3 bases, J lost 1 base, and 13 bases lay in between. The table came from immunoSEQ multiplex PCR; TCRdb's copy has only in-frame clones and leaves some out. This sample has about 76,000 clones, with less than 90% found just once. This sequence originates from a man in his 70s with urothelial cancer. The V call is TRBV7-2, the J call TRBJ2-1, with a possible D match to TRBD2 (5 bases). The sample consisted of PBMCs, taken around atezolizumab (anti-PD-L1) treatment. The CDR3 DNA reads TGTGCCAGCAGCTTGGTAGGGAGCGGTTCCTACAATGAGCAGTTCTTC. Protein product: CASSLVGSGSYNEQFF.